Listed here are 3 T cell receptor beta chains from one sample, sequenced in a study of T-cell reconstitution after alpha-beta-depleted transplantation in children. Unique molecular identifiers were used to barcode this TCRbeta library. A single record per CDR3 protein comes from TCRdb applying MiXCR to the PCR reads. The table lists over 450,000 distinct CDR3 sequences, roughly 10% of them singletons, with 2% in the top ten. The input for sequencing was PBMCs, taken before TCRalphabeta/CD19-depleted stem cell transplant. The receptors were sampled from a child aged 2 to 9 with inherited bone marrow failure, due to receive a stem cell transplant.

This clonotype was seen repeatedly, ten times or more. The rearrangement links TRBV4-3 to TRBJ1-1; a weak D match, TRBD1 (5 bases). Per germline, CDR1 LGHNA and CDR2 YSLEER. The CDR3 runs to 14 residues. Trimming cost V 1 base and J 6 bases, with 12 bases left between them. The CDR3, as DNA: TGCGCCAGCAGCCAAGGGGAGGGGTGGGCTGAAGCTTTCTTT. Protein: CASSQGEGWAEAFF.

This clonotype was seen at least ten times. J is TRBJ2-1 and V is TRBV4-3; 10 bases match TRBD2. J lost 2 bases, V lost 3 bases, and 16 bases had no gene match. Germline CDR1 reads LGHNA; CDR2 reads YSLEER. This CDR3 is built from 20 residues. The CDR3 spells CASSHTFWNLAGEPYNEQFF. The CDR3 coding sequence is TGCGCCAGCAGCCATACCTTCTGGAATCTAGCGGGAGAACCCTACAATGAGCAGTTCTTC.

This clonotype has a count of ten or more. The V and J genes are TRBV4-3 and TRBJ2-7, with 10 bases lining up with TRBD2. The CDR3 sequence is 16 residues long. Trimming took 2 bases from V and 5 from J; bases not matched to a gene: 9. Germline V gene lookup returns CDR1 LGHNA and CDR2 YSLEER. CDR3 DNA: TGCGCCAGCAGCCAAATAGCGGGGGGACCCGTTGACGAGCAGTACTTC. Translated, it gives CASSQIAGGPVDEQYF.